Following are 31 T cell receptor beta chains from one sample sequenced in a study of memory CD4+ T cells and cytomegalovirus serostatus. Single viable CD3+CD4+CD8-CD45RO+ cells were sorted as the memory CD4+ T cells. Measured with immunoSEQ multiplex PCR; TCRdb has only the in-frame clones, and not every one. Among 50,000 to 65,000 clones listed, around four fifths were seen once. The source material was memory CD4+ T cells from blood. Every receptor here comes from an adult in good health and CMV-seropositive.

This clone was seen more than once but under ten times. The V and J genes are TRBV10-3 and TRBJ2-7; TRBD1 matches at 7 bases. This CDR3 is built from 16 residues. Germline V gene sequence: CDR1 ENHRY, CDR2 SYGVKD. The V segment lost 2 bases and the J segment 2 bases; nucleotides outside the gene matches: 9. CDR3 region: CAISEAQGQRAYEQYF. The CDR3 nucleotides read TGTGCCATCAGTGAGGCTCAGGGACAGAGAGCCTACGAGCAGTACTTC.

The J gene is TRBJ1-5, the V gene TRBV28, with D possibly being TRBD1 (6 bases). Trimming removed 5 bases from V and 6 bases from J, with 14 bases in between. The CDR3 is 14 amino acids. Looked up from germline, CDR1 is MDHEN and CDR2 is SYDVKM. The DNA of the CDR3 is TGTGCCAGCAGTCCCGGCTCAGGGGCTCAGCCCCAGCATTTT. Its translation is CASSPGSGAQPQHF.

V usage is TRBV6-1 and J usage is TRBJ2-7, with 7 positions matching TRBD2. This CDR3 contains 13 residues. Looked up from germline, CDR1 is MNHNS and CDR2 is SASEGT. J gave up 5 bases and V 7 bases, and 8 bases lay outside the gene matches. CDR3 region: CASKSLAPHEQYF. The CDR3 DNA follows: TGTGCCAGCAAGTCACTAGCGCCCCACGAGCAGTACTTC.

This clone was observed a few times. The V call is TRBV6-4, the J call TRBJ2-7; D is unclear. Germline V gene data show CDR1 as MRHNA and CDR2 as SNTAGT. The CDR3 spans 12 residues. Trimming left V 2 bases short and J 2 bases short, with 4 bases between. CDR3 sequence: CASSDEPYEQYF. CDR3 bases: TGTGCCAGCAGTGACGAGCCCTACGAGCAGTACTTC.

The chain employs TRBV18 and TRBJ1-5, with a weak D call TRBD1 (5 bases). The V gene's germline CDR1 is KGHSH and CDR2 LQKENI. The ends were cut back, 2 bases at V and 4 bases at J, with 6 bases in the middle. This CDR3 is built from 13 residues. The CDR3 DNA sequence: TGTGCCAGCTCACCAGACAGAAATCAGCCCCAGCATTTT. The encoded protein is CASSPDRNQPQHF.

This chain joins TRBV9 and TRBJ1-1; no definite D call. The V gene lost 0 bases and the J gene lost 8 bases, with 11 bases spanning the gap. In germline, CDR1 is SGDLS, CDR2 YYNGEE. This CDR3 contains 13 residues. CDR3 amino acids: CASSVDIGGEAFF. In nucleotides, the CDR3 is TGTGCCAGCAGCGTAGATATTGGTGGGGAAGCTTTCTTT.

The V gene is TRBV19, the J gene TRBJ1-4; 10 nucleotides line up with TRBD1. Germline trimming cut 9 bases from V and 0 bases from J; bases unmatched to any gene: 25. The CDR3 spans 22 residues. Per germline, CDR1 LNHDA and CDR2 SQIVND (reference sequence). The CDR3 DNA follows: TGTGCCAGCCAAATAGGGGGAGGGGGTCGGGACAGGGGAATGTCAACTAATGAAAAACTGTTTTTT. This codes for CASQIGGGGRDRGMSTNEKLFF. Full variable domain (outside the CDR3, taken from reference TRBV19 and TRBJ1-4): DGGITQSPKYLFRKEGQNVTLSCEQNLNHDAMYWYRQDPGQGLRLIYYSQIVNDFQKGDIAEGYSVSREKKESFPLTVTSAQKNPTAFYLCASQIGGGGRDRGMSTNEKLFFGSGTQLSVL.

The V and J genes are TRBV7-9 and TRBJ1-5; D might be TRBD1 (5 bases). V shed 2 bases and J shed 2 bases, with 10 bases lying between them. This CDR3 is built from 15 residues. Germline CDR1 SEHNR, CDR2 FQNEAQ (reference sequence). The CDR3 DNA follows: TGTGCCAGCAGCTTACGGGGGGACGGCAATCAGCCCCAGCATTTT. Protein product: CASSLRGDGNQPQHF.

The chain joins TRBV6-1 to TRBJ2-1, with 7 positions matching TRBD2. J was trimmed by 6 bases and V by 5 bases; bases with no gene match: 7. The germline CDR1 and CDR2 sequences are MNHNS and SASEGT. The CDR3 runs to 14 residues. CDR3 region: CASSRGGQINEQFF. CDR3 DNA sequence: TGTGCCAGCAGTAGGGGAGGGCAGATCAATGAGCAGTTCTTC.

The chain carries TRBV18 and TRBJ2-1; D may correspond to TRBD1 or TRBD2 (5 bases each). CDR1 and CDR2 from the germline V gene are KGHSH and LQKENI. This CDR3 is 15 amino acids long. Trimming stripped 2 bases from V and 5 bases from J, with 13 bases between. The CDR3 region is CASSPGRDRNNEQFF. The CDR3 nucleotides read TGTGCCAGCTCACCAGGCAGGGACCGGAACAATGAGCAGTTCTTC.

V usage is TRBV6-1 and J usage is TRBJ2-1; D is uncertain. This CDR3 region has 17 residues. The ends were cut back, 4 bases at V and 6 bases at J, with 22 bases in the middle. Germline CDR1 MNHNS, CDR2 SASEGT. CDR3 in DNA: TGTGCCAGCAGTGGAGAAATCATCGTTGCCCCATCCAATGAGCAGTTCTTC. Protein product: CASSGEIIVAPSNEQFF.

This clone has just one count. The chain joins TRBV19 to TRBJ2-2; D uncertain. Trimming shortened V by 6 bases and J by 5 bases, and 10 bases separated the two germline ends. This CDR3 is 13 amino acids long. CDR1 is LNHDA, CDR2 SQIVND, per germline (reference sequence). CDR3 sequence (DNA): TGTGCCAGTAGCCTCCTTCGGACCGGGGAGCTGTTTTTT. The encoded protein is CASSLLRTGELFF.

The chain uses TRBV5-1 and TRBJ2-1, with TRBD2 matching 7 bases. CDR3 length equals 15 residues. J was trimmed by 3 bases and V by 0 bases; bases with no gene match: 3. CDR1 is SGHRS and CDR2 is YFSETQ in the germline V gene. The CDR3 DNA sequence: TGCGCCAGCAGCTTGGTCGGGGGGAGCTACAATGAGCAGTTCTTC. As protein: CASSLVGGSYNEQFF.

This chain joins TRBV7-2 and TRBJ2-7; D remains unclear. Deletions cut 2 bases from V and 2 bases from J, with 7 bases between. CDR3 length: 13 residues. The germline gives CDR1 SGHTA, CDR2 FQGNSA. Here the CDR3 DNA reads TGTGCCAGCAGCTTATCCCCCACCTACGAGCAGTACTTC. It codes for CASSLSPTYEQYF.

The chain uses TRBV2 and TRBJ2-7; 7 positions agree with TRBD1. The trim removed 5 bases at V and 6 bases at J, leaving 10 bases unmatched. This CDR3 is built from 14 residues. CDR1 and CDR2 from the germline V gene are SNHLY and FYNNEI. CDR3 amino acids: CASSYRAPGGEQYF. CDR3 DNA: TGTGCCAGCAGTTACAGGGCCCCAGGGGGCGAGCAGTACTTC.

The chain combines TRBV2 with TRBJ2-1, with 10 bases matching TRBD1. The CDR3 totals 15 residues. Trimming removed 6 bases from V and 3 bases from J; junction bases left unmatched: 5. The germline gives CDR1 SNHLY, CDR2 FYNNEI. The CDR3 loop reads CASRNGQGGYNEQFF. CDR3 DNA sequence: TGTGCCAGCAGAAACGGACAGGGGGGCTACAATGAGCAGTTCTTC.

The V call is TRBV27, the J call TRBJ2-4; D is undetermined. Germline CDR1 is MNHEY and CDR2 is SMNVEV (reference sequence). V lost 5 bases to trimming and J lost 3 bases, with 11 bases between them. The CDR3 is 14 residues long. The CDR3 sequence: CASSAGLGKNIQYF. CDR3 in DNA: TGTGCCAGCAGTGCCGGTCTTGGCAAAAACATTCAGTACTTC.

This clone was found a few times. This chain uses TRBV15 with TRBJ2-5; D unclear. The V and J ends lost 0 bases and 4 bases respectively, with 6 bases between them. Per the germline V gene, CDR1 is LNHNV and CDR2 is YYDKDF (reference sequence). The CDR3 is 13 amino acids. The CDR3: CATSRDIGETQYF. In DNA form, the CDR3 reads TGTGCCACCAGCAGAGATATAGGAGAGACCCAGTACTTC.

The gene calls are TRBV7-8 and TRBJ1-1; D possibly corresponds to TRBD1 (5 bases). CDR3 length equals 14 residues. The ends were cut back, 0 bases at V and 4 bases at J, with 9 bases in the middle. Germline lookup yields CDR1 SGHVS and CDR2 FQNEAQ. The CDR3 region has the DNA TGTGCCAGCAGCTTAGCCAGGGAACGCACTGAAGCTTTCTTT. Translation gives CASSLARERTEAFF.

V and J are TRBV5-4 and TRBJ2-3; 9 nucleotides align to TRBD2. The CDR3 extends over 17 amino acids. Germline assignment: CDR1 SGHNT and CDR2 YYREEE (reference sequence). After removal of 3 bases from V and 1 base from J, the junction contained 9 bases not matched to a gene. DNA for the CDR3: TGTGCCAGCAGCTCCCCGGGGCGGGGGGGGCGCACAGATACGCAGTATTTT. This encodes CASSSPGRGGRTDTQYF.

The V call is TRBV27, the J call TRBJ2-2; possible D gene TRBD1, 5 bases. The CDR3 length is 15 residues. Germline-derived CDR1 and CDR2 are MNHEY and SMNVEV (reference sequence). Trimming stripped 7 bases from V and 6 bases from J, with 18 bases between. The CDR3 loop is CASTARAGMAGELFF. The CDR3 nucleotides are TGTGCCAGCACCGCCCGGGCAGGGATGGCCGGGGAGCTGTTTTTT.

The V call is TRBV5-1, the J call TRBJ2-1; TRBD1 matches 7 bases. Germline V CDR1 and CDR2: SGHRS, YFSETQ. The CDR3 spans 15 residues. Trimming took 0 bases from V and 5 from J; bases not matched to a gene: 5. The CDR3 sequence is CASSLGQGINNEQFF. The DNA of the CDR3 is TGCGCCAGCAGCTTGGGACAGGGAATTAACAATGAGCAGTTCTTC.

This clone was picked up a small number of times. V usage is TRBV6-6 and J usage is TRBJ1-5, with D hard to call. Germline CDR1 reads MNHNY; CDR2 reads SVGAGI (reference sequence). Deletions cut 3 bases from V and 0 bases from J, with 9 bases between. The CDR3 runs 15 residues. The CDR3 spells CASSYEGSSNQPQHF. CDR3 sequence (DNA): TGTGCCAGCAGTTATGAGGGATCTAGCAATCAGCCCCAGCATTTT.

This clone was seen more than once but under ten times. This sequence joins TRBV9 and TRBJ1-6; D gene unclear. Trimming left V 2 bases short and J 9 bases short, with 18 bases between. The CDR3 sequence is 16 residues long. The germline CDR1 and CDR2 sequences are SGDLS and YYNGEE. The CDR3 loop reads CASSVGVLQAGSPLHF. The CDR3, as DNA: TGTGCCAGCAGCGTCGGCGTCCTTCAAGCAGGTTCACCCCTCCACTTT.

The chain combines TRBV11-2 with TRBJ2-5; D gene unclear. The CDR3 has 11 residues. The V gene lost 4 bases and the J gene lost 4 bases, with 4 bases spanning the gap. Per the germline V gene, CDR1 is SGHAT and CDR2 is FQNNGV. CDR3 residues: CASSWGETQYF. CDR3 nucleotide sequence: TGTGCCAGCAGCTGGGGAGAGACCCAGTACTTC.

The rearrangement uses TRBV6-6 and TRBJ2-2; the D is unclear. Germline CDR1 and CDR2: MNHNY and SVGAGI (reference sequence). The CDR3 loop spans 16 amino acids. V lost 0 bases to trimming and J lost 1 base, with 9 bases between them. CDR3 bases: TGTGCCAGCAGTTACTCGCGACAACAGAACACCGGGGAGCTGTTTTTT. It translates to CASSYSRQQNTGELFF.

This clone was seen a few times. The V and J genes are TRBV5-1 and TRBJ2-1, with 7 bases that match TRBD2. This CDR3 comprises 17 residues. Germline values: CDR1 SGHRS, CDR2 YFSETQ. V shed 3 bases, J shed 4 bases, and the junction held 13 bases outside the gene matches. Here the CDR3 DNA reads TGCGCCAGCAGCTGGAGAGAACGGCGGGGGACGTACAATGAGCAGTTCTTC. Translated: CASSWRERRGTYNEQFF.

The rearrangement links TRBV18 to TRBJ2-5; D might be TRBD1 or TRBD2, each matching 5 bases. The V and J ends lost 6 bases and 5 bases respectively, with 13 bases between them. CDR3 length equals 13 residues. Germline values: CDR1 KGHSH, CDR2 LQKENI. In nucleotides, the CDR3 is TGTGCCAGCTCCCGAGGGCCAGGGGAGACCCAGTACTTC. Residues: CASSRGPGETQYF.

The genes are TRBV7-6 and TRBJ2-7; 14 bases align to TRBD2. The germline V gene has CDR1 SGHVS and CDR2 FNYEAQ. V was pared by 3 bases and J by 1 base, with 2 bases of the junction left unmatched. CDR3 length: 16 amino acids. The CDR3 is CASSLTSGGASYEQYF. CDR3 DNA sequence: TGTGCCAGCAGCTTGACTAGCGGGGGGGCGTCCTACGAGCAGTACTTC.

The chain carries TRBV30 and TRBJ1-1, with D unresolved. The CDR3 covers 12 residues. The germline CDR1 and CDR2 sequences are GTSNPN and SVGIG (reference sequence). The V gene lost 2 bases and the J gene lost 5 bases, with 9 bases spanning the gap. DNA for the CDR3: TGTGCCTGGAGTTTGGAGGATACTGAAGCTTTCTTT. Translation: CAWSLEDTEAFF.

The chain employs TRBV18 and TRBJ2-6, with D maybe TRBD1 (5 bases). This CDR3 is 15 amino acids long. Germline CDR1 KGHSH, CDR2 LQKENI. The V end lost 3 bases, the J end lost 3 bases, and 9 bases lay between the germline ends. The CDR3 sequence is CASSPQGFGANVLTF. CDR3 DNA sequence: TGTGCCAGCTCACCCCAGGGTTTTGGGGCCAACGTCCTGACTTTC.